This TCR beta chain was identified in a study of T cell responses to AZD1222 COVID-19 vaccine. Profiled with immunoSEQ multiplex PCR; TCRdb holds only in-frame clones, not every one. The table has some 80,000 clones, around 85% seen once. The specimen was peripheral blood, collected on day 0 of AZD1222 vaccination. The TCR sequence derives from an adult in good health.

DNA of the CDR3: TGTGCCAGCAGCCCCCATGGGCGGGGGGACACAGATACGCAGTATTTT. Its protein product is CASSPHGRGDTDTQYF. V gene TRBV28 combines with J gene TRBJ2-3; 8 bases are shared with TRBD2. Unmatched junction bases numbered 10, after V lost 6 bases and J lost 2 bases. Germline lookup yields CDR1 MDHEN and CDR2 SYDVKM. CDR3 length: 16 amino acids.